What follows is one T cell receptor beta chain and its context. Antigen unknown. There are 11 residues in the CDR3. Trimming removed 6 bases at V and 10 bases at J, with 10 bases between. The germline gives CDR1 WSHSY, CDR2 SAAADI. This sample is part of a study of blood T cells in healthy people across ages. Overall study: Capturing about one barcoded beta molecule per two T cells was achieved by template switching.

It was with a sample-barcoded 5' primer and a J-beta primer mix that a second PCR of roughly 7 to 12 cycles was run. TCRdb fed the 5' RACE reads into MiXCR, producing one record per CDR3 protein. The table lists 700,000 to 850,000 distinct CDR3 sequences, about 53% of them singletons. Study outcomes and limitations: Whereas aged donors had fewer naive CD4+ cells, long-lived donors had more of them and higher diversity. The unsorted PBMCs prevented any conclusive comparison of naive versus antigen-experienced cells.

V gene TRBV10-2 combines with J gene TRBJ2-1, with D uncertain. Sample: blood. The TCR originated in a man older than 75 in good health. CDR3 in amino acids: CASSREYEQFF. As DNA, the CDR3 is TGCGCCAGCAGCCGAGAGTACGAGCAGTTCTTC.